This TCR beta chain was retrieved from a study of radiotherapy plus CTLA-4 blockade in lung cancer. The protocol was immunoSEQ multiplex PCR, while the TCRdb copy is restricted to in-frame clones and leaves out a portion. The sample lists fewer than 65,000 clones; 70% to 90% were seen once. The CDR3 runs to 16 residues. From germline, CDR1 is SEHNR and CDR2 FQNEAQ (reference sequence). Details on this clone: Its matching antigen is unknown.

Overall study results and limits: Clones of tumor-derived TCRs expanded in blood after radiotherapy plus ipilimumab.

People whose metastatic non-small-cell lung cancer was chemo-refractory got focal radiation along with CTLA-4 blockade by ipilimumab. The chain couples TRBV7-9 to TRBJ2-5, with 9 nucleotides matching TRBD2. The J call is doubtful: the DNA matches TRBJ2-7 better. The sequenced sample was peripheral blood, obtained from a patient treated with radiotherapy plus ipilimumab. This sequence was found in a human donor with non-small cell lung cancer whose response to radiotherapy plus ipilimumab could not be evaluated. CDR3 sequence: CASSSPWTSVTYEQYF. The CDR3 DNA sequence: TGTGCCAGCAGCTCCCCCTGGACTAGCGTGACCTACGAGCAGTACTTC.